The 16 T cell receptor beta chains presented below share a single source sample, sequenced in a study of blood T cell repertoires in COVID-19. The method was immunoSEQ multiplex PCR; TCRdb's version includes in-frame clones alone and lacks a portion of them. The sample shows approximately 220,000 clones, 88% of them seen only once. Material for sequencing was PBMCs or T cells enriched from blood (not recorded which). The source is a woman aged 25-40 years who had recovered from COVID-19.

The chain links TRBV3-1 (or the pseudogene TRBV3-2) to TRBJ1-1; D ambiguous. The germline V and J ends were trimmed by 4 bases and 4 bases, with 22 bases remaining between them. Germline V lookup: CDR1 LGHDT, CDR2 YNNKEL (reference sequence). The CDR3 is 17 amino acids. The CDR3 region is CASSLALFRGWATEAFF. The CDR3 DNA reads TGTGCCAGCAGCCTCGCCCTATTTCGGGGTTGGGCCACTGAAGCTTTCTTT.

The chain combines TRBV9 with TRBJ2-3; tentatively, D is TRBD1 (5 bases). Germline loops: CDR1 SGDLS, CDR2 YYNGEE. The V end was cut by 4 bases, the J end by 5 bases, with 14 bases between. This CDR3 is 14 amino acids long. The CDR3 sequence: CASSPQGFEDTQYF. CDR3 nucleotides: TGTGCCAGCAGCCCTCAGGGTTTTGAAGATACGCAGTATTTT. The whole variable domain, filled in from reference TRBV9 and TRBJ2-3, reads DSGVTQTPKHLITATGQRVTLRCSPRSGDLSVYWYQQSLDQGLQFLIQYYNGEERAKGNILERFSAQQFPDLHSELNLSSLELGDSALYFCASSPQGFEDTQYFGPGTRLTVL.

CDR3 nucleotide sequence: TGTGCCAGCAGCCAAGTCCCGGCAGCGGCTTTCCGTGGCTACACCTTC. This translates into CASSQVPAAAFRGYTF. This chain links TRBV14 with TRBJ1-2; D call uncertain. V lost 1 base and J lost 7, with 19 bases in between. Germline V gives CDR1 SGHDN, CDR2 FVKESK. There are 16 residues in the CDR3.

In regard to this clone: A much more abundant neighbour one base away suggests this may be a read error. This chain connects TRBV7-3 to TRBJ1-2; 7 bases are a match to TRBD1. V gave up 3 bases and J gave up 2 bases; unmatched junction bases: 3. This CDR3 region has 14 residues. The germline V gene encodes CDR1 SGHTA and CDR2 FQGTGA. DNA for the CDR3: TGTGCCAGCAGCTTGGCAGGGGGGAACTATGGCTACACCTTC. Encoded protein: CASSLAGGNYGYTF.

The chain links TRBV6-5 to TRBJ1-5, with TRBD1 matching 7 bases. Germline V gives CDR1 MNHEY, CDR2 SVGAGI. CDR3 length: 14 residues. J gave up 2 bases and V 6 bases, and 4 bases lay outside the gene matches. The DNA for the CDR3 is TGTGCCAGCAGAACAACAGGGGGCAATCAGCCCCAGCATTTT. This gives the protein CASRTTGGNQPQHF.

The chain joins TRBV6-2 or TRBV6-3 to TRBJ2-2, with D maybe TRBD2 (6 bases). Trimming shortened V by 4 bases and J by 6 bases, and 12 bases separated the two germline ends. The CDR3 runs to 14 residues. The V gene's germline CDR1 is MNHEY and CDR2 SVGEGT. CDR3 loop: CASSWGVGAGELFF. The CDR3 DNA is TGTGCCAGCAGTTGGGGGGTCGGAGCCGGGGAGCTGTTTTTT.

V gene TRBV11-3 combines with J gene TRBJ2-5; possibly TRBD2 for D (7 bases). Germline CDR1 and CDR2: SGHNT and YENEEA. CDR3 size: 16 residues. Trimming cost V 5 bases and J 5 bases, with 21 bases left between them. This CDR3 reads CASSARLAGAVETQYF. The CDR3 DNA follows: TGTGCCAGCAGCGCCCGACTTGCGGGGGCGGTGGAGACCCAGTACTTC.

The rearrangement joins TRBV19 to TRBJ1-6; perhaps TRBD1 as D (6 bases). The germline V and J ends were trimmed by 7 bases and 10 bases, with 17 bases remaining between them. CDR3 size: 14 residues. From germline, CDR1 is LNHDA and CDR2 SQIVND (reference sequence). The CDR3 spells CASKGDPSGSPLHF. Here the CDR3 DNA reads TGTGCCAGTAAGGGGGACCCCAGTGGCTCACCCCTCCACTTT.

The CDR3 protein is CASPPRTSGGDTGELFF. CDR3 sequence (DNA): TGTGCCAGCCCTCCTCGGACTAGCGGGGGGGACACCGGGGAGCTGTTTTTT. This rearrangement joins TRBV28 to TRBJ2-2, with 15 bases identical to TRBD2. V lost 8 bases and J lost 3; bases outside the gene matches: 7. The CDR3 length is 17 residues. The germline gives CDR1 MDHEN, CDR2 SYDVKM.

The V call is TRBV7-9, the J call TRBJ1-1; D is ambiguous. This CDR3 spans 16 amino acids. Trimming left V 1 base short and J 1 base short, with 13 bases between. Germline assignment: CDR1 SEHNR and CDR2 FQNEAQ (reference sequence). Written as DNA, the CDR3 is TGTGCCAGCAGCTTAGAGGCAGGAATACGGAACACTGAAGCTTTCTTT. It translates to CASSLEAGIRNTEAFF.

This chain connects TRBV5-1 to TRBJ2-7, with D maybe TRBD2 (6 bases). Trimming shortened V by 0 bases and J by 3 bases, and 16 bases separated the two germline ends. CDR1 is SGHRS and CDR2 is YFSETQ in the germline V gene. CDR3 length equals 16 residues. CDR3 in amino acids: CASSLATSRTNYEQYF. Here the CDR3 DNA reads TGCGCCAGCAGCTTGGCGACTAGTCGAACAAACTACGAGCAGTACTTC.

This clone was observed many times. The chain links TRBV27 to TRBJ1-6, with 12 bases aligning to TRBD1. Unmatched junction bases numbered 3, after V lost 0 bases and J lost 9 bases. The CDR3 extends over 16 amino acids. Germline values: CDR1 MNHEY, CDR2 SMNVEV (reference sequence). The CDR3 DNA follows: TGTGCCAGCAGTTTATCTGGGACAGGGGGCGGTTCACCCCTCCACTTT. The encoded protein is CASSLSGTGGGSPLHF.

The V and J genes are TRBV2 and TRBJ2-2; 8 nucleotides agree with TRBD2. J was trimmed by 1 base and V by 3 bases; bases with no gene match: 4. The CDR3 runs 16 residues. Germline V gene data show CDR1 as SNHLY and CDR2 as FYNNEI. The CDR3 sequence is CASSDSAGGNTGELFF. CDR3 bases: TGTGCCAGCAGTGATAGTGCGGGGGGGAACACCGGGGAGCTGTTTTTT.

The V call is TRBV2, the J call TRBJ1-3; unclear D gene. CDR3 size: 15 residues. V lost 1 base, J lost 3 bases, and 10 bases lay in between. Germline V gene sequence: CDR1 SNHLY, CDR2 FYNNEI. CDR3 amino acids: CASSEVRFGGNTIYF. CDR3 in DNA: TGTGCCAGCAGTGAAGTCCGGTTCGGTGGAAACACCATATATTTT.

This clone has a single count. The chain is built from TRBV4-1 and TRBJ1-1; D might be TRBD1 (5 bases). The CDR3 spans 18 residues. Trimming took off 0 bases at V and 0 bases at J, with 17 bases between the two ends. Germline lookup yields CDR1 MGHRA and CDR2 YSYEKL. The chain's CDR3 is CASSQDRATGTLNTEAFF. The CDR3 DNA reads as TGCGCCAGCAGCCAAGATCGGGCAACAGGAACTTTGAACACTGAAGCTTTCTTT.

Here the CDR3 DNA reads TGTGCCAGCAGCCCCGGTGGGGGGATCTACGAGCAGTACTTC. Translating gives CASSPGGGIYEQYF. This chain joins TRBV3-1 (or the pseudogene TRBV3-2) and TRBJ2-7; D is perhaps TRBD2 (6 bases). V was shortened by 4 bases and J by 3 bases, with 13 bases between the two germline ends. CDR3 length: 14 residues. Germline V gives CDR1 LGHDT, CDR2 YNNKEL (reference sequence).